A selection of T cell receptor beta chains follows, all from one sample in a study of shared clonotypes between healthy human individuals. Measured with immunoSEQ multiplex PCR; TCRdb has only the in-frame clones, and not every one. Here the sample spans around 2,000,000 clones, roughly 94% being singletons. The sample consisted of naive CD4+ T cells sorted from blood. These receptors originate from a man younger than 35 in good health. Both conserved end residues are part of each CDR3. A D gene is named only where the DNA matches it firmly. Rows may omit the clone size; those that give it use once, few, many or a size class.

clone_size,j_call,v_call,d_call,cdr3_aa,cdr3_nt
.,TRBJ2-5,TRBV4-1,TRBD1,CASSRPGQVVETQYF,TGCGCCAGCAGCCGACCGGGACAGGTGGTAGAGACCCAGTACTTC
.,TRBJ2-7,TRBV12-5,.,CASGSGGTVVVEQYF,TGTGCTAGTGGTTCCGGCGGCACGGTCGTTGTGGAGCAGTACTTC
.,TRBJ2-7,TRBV18,.,CASSPRQAAKEQYF,TGTGCCAGCTCGCCTAGACAGGCCGCTAAGGAGCAGTACTTC
.,TRBJ2-7,TRBV2,TRBD1,CASREATGPNPYEQYF,TGTGCCAGCAGGGAAGCGACAGGGCCGAACCCCTACGAGCAGTACTTC
once,TRBJ1-5,TRBV2,.,CARRINRVSNQPQHF,TGTGCCAGAAGAATTAACAGGGTGAGCAATCAGCCCCAGCATTTT
.,TRBJ2-1,TRBV29-1,.,CSVERTYNEQFF,TGCAGCGTTGAAAGGACCTACAATGAGCAGTTCTTC
.,TRBJ1-5,TRBV10-2,.,CATTGVGNQPQHF,TGCGCCACCACTGGGGTGGGGAATCAGCCCCAGCATTTT
.,TRBJ2-6,TRBV6-1,.,CASSEALQGSILTF,TGTGCCAGCAGTGAAGCGCTTCAGGGGAGTATCCTGACTTTC
once,TRBJ1-4,TRBV4-1,.,CASSQEGSGREKLFF,TGCGCCAGCAGCCAAGAGGGCAGTGGACGTGAAAAACTGTTTTTT
.,TRBJ2-7,TRBV2,.,CASSGRNFYEQYF,TGTGCCAGCAGTGGTCGGAACTTCTACGAGCAGTACTTC
.,TRBJ2-7,TRBV4-1,.,CASSQETPHSYEQYF,TGCGCCAGCAGCCAAGAGACCCCGCACTCCTACGAGCAGTACTTC
.,TRBJ2-5,TRBV4-2,TRBD2,CASSQGTAGGETQYF,TGTGCCAGCAGCCAAGGAACAGCGGGGGGTGAGACCCAGTACTTC
.,TRBJ2-7,TRBV7-2,.,CASRVFGASYEQYF,TGTGCCAGCAGGGTTTTCGGGGCCTCCTACGAGCAGTACTTC
.,TRBJ1-4,TRBV7-9,.,CASSLYSTNEKLFF,TGTGCCAGCAGCTTATACTCAACTAATGAAAAACTGTTTTTT
.,TRBJ2-7,TRBV6-5,TRBD2,CASSSSGGGRGEQYF,TGTGCCAGCAGTTCCTCCGGCGGGGGGCGAGGGGAGCAGTACTTC
.,TRBJ1-1,TRBV5-1,.,CASGGREGMNTEAFF,TGCGCCAGCGGGGGGCGAGAGGGGATGAACACTGAAGCTTTCTTT
.,TRBJ2-3,TRBV7-2,.,CASSFRPGLSTDTQYF,TGTGCCAGCAGCTTCCGTCCGGGACTTTCCACAGATACGCAGTATTTT
.,TRBJ1-2,TRBV2,.,CASSDRGLVWGYTF,TGTGCCAGCAGTGACAGGGGACTGGTGTGGGGCTACACCTTC
.,TRBJ1-5,TRBV27,.,CASSFSPGAVRQPQHF,TGTGCCAGCAGTTTTTCGCCAGGGGCTGTTAGGCAGCCCCAGCATTTT
.,TRBJ1-5,TRBV5-1,.,CASSLEVGSPQHF,TGCGCCAGCAGCTTGGAGGTCGGTTCGCCCCAGCATTTT
.,TRBJ2-1,TRBV19,.,CASSLYNEQFF,TGTGCCAGTAGTCTCTACAATGAGCAGTTCTTC
.,TRBJ2-3,TRBV9,.,CASSVVGGTDTQYF,TGTGCCAGCAGCGTAGTAGGCGGCACAGATACGCAGTATTTT
.,TRBJ2-7,TRBV5-4,TRBD1,CASSLGGNRGSYEQYF,TGTGCCAGCAGCTTGGGGGGAAACAGGGGTTCCTACGAGCAGTACTTC
.,TRBJ1-1,TRBV9,.,CASSVASGVGTEAFF,TGTGCCAGCAGCGTAGCTTCAGGGGTGGGCACTGAAGCTTTCTTT
.,TRBJ2-5,TRBV19,TRBD2,CASSTGTSGSIGQETQYF,TGTGCCAGTAGTACAGGGACTAGCGGGAGCATAGGCCAAGAGACCCAGTACTTC
.,TRBJ2-2,TRBV6-5,TRBD1,CASSSGQGTYTGELFF,TGTGCCAGCAGTTCCGGACAGGGGACGTATACCGGGGAGCTGTTTTTT
.,TRBJ2-1,TRBV7-8,.,CASSLAQRIPTNEQFF,TGTGCCAGCAGCTTAGCGCAGCGGATACCTACAAATGAGCAGTTCTTC
.,TRBJ2-2,TRBV19,.,CASSIPGQLTGELFF,TGTGCCAGTAGTATACCAGGACAGCTCACCGGGGAGCTGTTTTTT
once,TRBJ2-1,TRBV5-4,.,CASSLATRYEQFF,TGTGCCAGCAGCTTGGCGACTAGATACGAGCAGTTCTTC
.,TRBJ1-6,TRBV30,TRBD1,CAWSVTGGNNSPLHF,TGTGCCTGGAGTGTTACAGGGGGCAATAATTCACCCCTCCACTTT
.,TRBJ1-2,TRBV9,.,CASSVSGQPYGYTF,TGTGCCAGCAGCGTAAGTGGACAGCCTTATGGCTACACCTTC
.,TRBJ1-3,TRBV30,.,CAWSDPYTIYF,TGTGCCTGGAGTGACCCTTACACCATATATTTT
.,TRBJ2-2,TRBV19,.,CASSFPPDGELFF,TGTGCCAGTAGTTTCCCGCCAGACGGGGAGCTGTTTTTT
many,TRBJ2-7,TRBV9,.,CASSVAPTAHEQYF,TGTGCCAGCAGCGTAGCCCCAACTGCCCACGAGCAGTACTTC
.,TRBJ2-7,TRBV6-1,.,CASKAGHSYEQYF,TGTGCCAGCAAGGCGGGCCACTCCTACGAGCAGTACTTC
.,TRBJ2-1,TRBV6-1,.,CASNSGPGYYNEQFF,TGTGCCAGCAACTCGGGGCCCGGATACTACAATGAGCAGTTCTTC
.,TRBJ2-5,TRBV4-1,.,CASSQDFGGETQYF,TGCGCCAGCAGCCAAGATTTCGGAGGGGAGACCCAGTACTTC
once,TRBJ1-1,TRBV6-6,.,CASRGTAETEAFF,TGTGCCAGCAGGGGGACGGCAGAGACTGAAGCTTTCTTT
.,TRBJ1-5,TRBV18,.,CASSREGVYQPQHF,TGTGCCAGCTCGCGGGAGGGGGTTTATCAGCCCCAGCATTTT
.,TRBJ1-6,TRBV28,TRBD1,CASRLTGENSPLHF,TGTGCCAGCAGACTCACAGGGGAAAATTCACCCCTCCACTTT
.,TRBJ2-2,TRBV19,.,CASSIRISGELFF,TGTGCCAGTAGTATTCGGATCTCCGGGGAGCTGTTTTTT
.,TRBJ1-3,TRBV6-1,.,CAIQGTNGNTIYF,TGTGCCATACAGGGTACGAACGGAAACACCATATATTTT
.,TRBJ1-2,TRBV5-1,.,CASSSENWDGYTF,TGCGCCAGCAGCTCCGAGAACTGGGATGGCTACACCTTC
.,TRBJ2-7,TRBV27,TRBD2,CASRMVPTTGLAEYEQYF,TGTGCCAGCAGAATGGTACCCACTACAGGACTAGCGGAATACGAGCAGTACTTC
.,TRBJ2-1,TRBV5-1,.,CASSLVGSDEQFF,TGCGCCAGCAGCTTGGTTGGGTCGGATGAGCAGTTCTTC
.,TRBJ2-7,TRBV6-5,.,CASRTGLGGYEQYF,TGTGCCAGCAGGACCGGATTAGGGGGCTACGAGCAGTACTTC
.,TRBJ2-7,TRBV5-1,.,CASSLDGPGHLHEQYF,TGCGCCAGCAGCTTGGATGGGCCAGGGCACCTGCACGAGCAGTACTTC
once,TRBJ2-2,TRBV30,TRBD2,CAGGGTPNTGELFF,TGTGCCGGGGGGGGGACCCCGAACACCGGGGAGCTGTTTTTT
.,TRBJ2-1,TRBV25-1,TRBD2,CASSEPGLVSGNEQFF,TGTGCCAGCAGTGAACCGGGACTAGTTTCAGGCAATGAGCAGTTCTTC
.,TRBJ1-6,TRBV28,.,CASIGQYNSPLHF,TGTGCCAGCATAGGGCAGTATAATTCACCCCTCCACTTT
.,TRBJ2-7,TRBV7-9,TRBD2,CASSSLPGLAPRYF,TGTGCCAGCAGCTCGCTCCCGGGACTAGCCCCTCGGTACTTC
.,TRBJ1-1,TRBV25-1,.,CASSPLTVKDTEAFF,TGTGCCAGCAGTCCACTGACAGTTAAGGACACTGAAGCTTTCTTT
.,TRBJ2-7,TRBV30,TRBD1,CAWTRDSPYEQYF,TGTGCCTGGACCCGGGACAGCCCCTACGAGCAGTACTTC
once,TRBJ2-7,TRBV6-4,TRBD2,CASSPSGGYEQYF,TGTGCCAGCAGCCCTTCGGGGGGCTACGAGCAGTACTTC
.,TRBJ1-2,TRBV28,.,CASSAAYGYTF,TGTGCCAGCAGTGCGGCCTATGGCTACACCTTC
many,TRBJ2-7,TRBV7-9,TRBD1,CASSLARTGRNEQYF,TGTGCCAGCAGCTTAGCGCGGACAGGGCGAAACGAGCAGTACTTC
.,TRBJ2-1,TRBV28,TRBD2,CASSLSGGASGYNEQFF,TGTGCCAGCAGCCTTAGCGGGGGGGCAAGCGGATACAATGAGCAGTTCTTC